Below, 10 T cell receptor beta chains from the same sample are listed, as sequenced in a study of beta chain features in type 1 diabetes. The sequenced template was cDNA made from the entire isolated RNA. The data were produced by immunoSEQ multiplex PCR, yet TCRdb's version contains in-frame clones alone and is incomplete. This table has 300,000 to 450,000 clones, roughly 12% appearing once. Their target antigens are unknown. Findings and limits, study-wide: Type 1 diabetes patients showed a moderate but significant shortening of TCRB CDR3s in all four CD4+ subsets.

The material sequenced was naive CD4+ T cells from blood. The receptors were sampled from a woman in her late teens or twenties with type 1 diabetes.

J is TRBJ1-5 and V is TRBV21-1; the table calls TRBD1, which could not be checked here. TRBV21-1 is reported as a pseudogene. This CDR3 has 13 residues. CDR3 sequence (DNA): TGTGCCAGCAGCACAGGGGTCAATCAGCCCCAGCATTTT. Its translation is CASSTGVNQPQHF.

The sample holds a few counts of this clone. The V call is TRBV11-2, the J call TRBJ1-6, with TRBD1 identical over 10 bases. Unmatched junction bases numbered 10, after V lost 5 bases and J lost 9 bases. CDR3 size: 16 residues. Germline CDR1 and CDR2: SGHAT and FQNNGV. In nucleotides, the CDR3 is TGTGCCAGCAGCACAGAGGGACAGGGGATTGGTTCACCCCTCCACTTT. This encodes CASSTEGQGIGSPLHF.

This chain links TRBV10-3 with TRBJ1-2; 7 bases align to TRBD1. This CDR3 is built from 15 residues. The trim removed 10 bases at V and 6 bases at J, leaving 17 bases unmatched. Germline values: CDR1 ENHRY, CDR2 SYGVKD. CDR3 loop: CANKGFRDSKNGYTF. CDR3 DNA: TGTGCCAACAAGGGGTTCCGGGACAGTAAAAATGGCTACACCTTC.

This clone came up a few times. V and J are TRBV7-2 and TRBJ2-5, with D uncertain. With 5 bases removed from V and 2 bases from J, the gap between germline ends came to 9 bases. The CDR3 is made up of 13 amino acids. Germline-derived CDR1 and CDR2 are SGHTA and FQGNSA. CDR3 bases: TGTGCCAGCAGCCCCTACCTACAAGAGACCCAGTACTTC. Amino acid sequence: CASSPYLQETQYF.

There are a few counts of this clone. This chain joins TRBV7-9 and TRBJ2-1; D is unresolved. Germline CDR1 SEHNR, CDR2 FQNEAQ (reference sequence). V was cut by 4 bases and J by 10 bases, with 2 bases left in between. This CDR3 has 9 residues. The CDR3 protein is CASSSEQFF. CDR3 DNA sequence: TGTGCCAGCAGCTCAGAGCAGTTCTTC.

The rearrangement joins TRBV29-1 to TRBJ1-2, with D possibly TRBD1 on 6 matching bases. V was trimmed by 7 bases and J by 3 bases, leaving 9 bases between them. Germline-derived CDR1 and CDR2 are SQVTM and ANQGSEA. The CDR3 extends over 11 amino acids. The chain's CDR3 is CSAKGDYGYTF. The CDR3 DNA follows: TGCAGCGCTAAGGGGGACTATGGCTACACCTTC. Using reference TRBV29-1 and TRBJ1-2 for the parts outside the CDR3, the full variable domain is SAVISQKPSRDICQRGTSLTIQCQVDSQVTMMFWYRQQPGQSLTLIATANQGSEATYESGFVIDKFPISRPNLTFSTLTVSNMSPEDSSIYLCSAKGDYGYTFGSGTRLTVV.

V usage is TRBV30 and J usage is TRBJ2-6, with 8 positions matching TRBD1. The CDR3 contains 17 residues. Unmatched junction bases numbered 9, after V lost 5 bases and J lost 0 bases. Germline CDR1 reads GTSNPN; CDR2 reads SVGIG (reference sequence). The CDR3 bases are TGTGCCTGGCACTTACGGACAGGGATCTCTGGGGCCAACGTCCTGACTTTC. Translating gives CAWHLRTGISGANVLTF.

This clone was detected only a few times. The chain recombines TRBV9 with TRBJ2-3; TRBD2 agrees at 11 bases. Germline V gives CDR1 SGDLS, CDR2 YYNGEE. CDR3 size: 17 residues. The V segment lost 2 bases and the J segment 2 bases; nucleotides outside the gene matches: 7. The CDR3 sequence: CASSVGPGLAATDTQYF. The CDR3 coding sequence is TGTGCCAGCAGCGTGGGGCCGGGACTAGCGGCCACAGATACGCAGTATTTT.

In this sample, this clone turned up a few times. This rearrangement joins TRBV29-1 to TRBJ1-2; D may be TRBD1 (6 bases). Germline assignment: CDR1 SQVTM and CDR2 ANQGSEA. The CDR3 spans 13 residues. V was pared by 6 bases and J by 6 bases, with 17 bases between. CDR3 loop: CSVLGQGFDGYTF. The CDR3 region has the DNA TGCAGCGTCCTCGGCCAGGGGTTTGATGGCTACACCTTC.

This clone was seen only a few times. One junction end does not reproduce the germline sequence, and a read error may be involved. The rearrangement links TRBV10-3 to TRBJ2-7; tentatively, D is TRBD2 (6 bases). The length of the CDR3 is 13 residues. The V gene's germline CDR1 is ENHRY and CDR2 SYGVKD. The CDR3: CASSYSGGYEQYF. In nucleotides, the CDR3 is TGTGCCAGCAGTTACTCCGGAGGGTACGAGCAGTACTTC.